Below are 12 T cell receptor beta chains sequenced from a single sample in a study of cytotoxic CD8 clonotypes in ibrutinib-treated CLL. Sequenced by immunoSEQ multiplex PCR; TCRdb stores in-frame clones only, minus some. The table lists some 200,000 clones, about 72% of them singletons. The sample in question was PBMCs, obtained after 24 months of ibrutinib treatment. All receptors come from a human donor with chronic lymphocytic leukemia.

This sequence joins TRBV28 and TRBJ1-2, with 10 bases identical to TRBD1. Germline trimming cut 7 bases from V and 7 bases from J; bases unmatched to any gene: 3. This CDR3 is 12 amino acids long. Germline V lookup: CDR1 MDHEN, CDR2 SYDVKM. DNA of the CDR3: TGTGCCAGCAAGACAGGGGGCCTTGGCTACACCTTC. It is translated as CASKTGGLGYTF.

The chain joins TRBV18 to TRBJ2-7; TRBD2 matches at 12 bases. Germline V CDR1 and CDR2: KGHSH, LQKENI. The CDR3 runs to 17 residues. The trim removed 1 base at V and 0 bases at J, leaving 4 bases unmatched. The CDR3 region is CASSPLGLAGSSYEQYF. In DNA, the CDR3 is TGTGCCAGCTCACCACTCGGACTAGCGGGATCCTCCTACGAGCAGTACTTC. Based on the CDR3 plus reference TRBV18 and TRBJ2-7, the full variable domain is NAGVMQNPRHLVRRRGQEARLRCSPMKGHSHVYWYRQLPEEGLKFMVYLQKENIIDESGMPKERFSAEFPKEGPSILRIQQVVRGDSAAYFCASSPLGLAGSSYEQYFGPGTRLTVT.

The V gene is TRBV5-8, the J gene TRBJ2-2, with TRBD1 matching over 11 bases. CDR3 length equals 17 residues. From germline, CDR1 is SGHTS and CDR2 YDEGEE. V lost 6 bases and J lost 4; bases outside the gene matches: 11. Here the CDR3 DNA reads TGTGCCAGCACCCGGACAGGGGGCCCTCATGGCACCGGGGAGCTGTTTTTT. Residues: CASTRTGGPHGTGELFF.

For the CDR3, the DNA is TGTGCCAGCAGTGAAGGGGCTAGCGGGATCCATGAGCAGTTCTTC. Protein product: CASSEGASGIHEQFF. This chain links TRBV6-1 with TRBJ2-1; 9 bases fit TRBD2. Per germline, CDR1 MNHNS and CDR2 SASEGT. The J segment lost 8 bases and the V segment lost 1 base, leaving 6 bases of the junction unmatched. The CDR3 is made up of 15 amino acids.

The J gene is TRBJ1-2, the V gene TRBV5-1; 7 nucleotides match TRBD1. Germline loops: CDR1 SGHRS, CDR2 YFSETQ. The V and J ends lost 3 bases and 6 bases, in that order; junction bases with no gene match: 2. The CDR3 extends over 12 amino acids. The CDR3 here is CASSWGTDGYTF. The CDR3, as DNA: TGCGCCAGCAGCTGGGGGACAGATGGCTACACCTTC.

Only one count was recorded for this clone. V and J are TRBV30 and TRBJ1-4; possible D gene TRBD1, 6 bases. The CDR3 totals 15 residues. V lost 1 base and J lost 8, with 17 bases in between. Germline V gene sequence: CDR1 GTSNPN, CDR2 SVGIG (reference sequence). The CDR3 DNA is TGTGCCTGGAGTGGCCAGGGGCTGGGTTGGGAAAAACTGTTTTTT. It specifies CAWSGQGLGWEKLFF.

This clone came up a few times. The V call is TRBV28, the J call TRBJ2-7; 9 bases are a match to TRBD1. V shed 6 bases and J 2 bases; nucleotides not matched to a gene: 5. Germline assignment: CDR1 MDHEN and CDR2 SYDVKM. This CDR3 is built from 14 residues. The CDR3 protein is CASRTGTGTYEQYF. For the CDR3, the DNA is TGTGCCAGCAGAACCGGGACAGGGACCTACGAGCAGTACTTC.

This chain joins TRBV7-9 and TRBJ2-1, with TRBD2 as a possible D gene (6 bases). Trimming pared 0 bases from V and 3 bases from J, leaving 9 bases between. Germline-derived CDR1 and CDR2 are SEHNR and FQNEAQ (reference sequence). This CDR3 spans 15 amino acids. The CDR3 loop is CASSLATGLYNEQFF. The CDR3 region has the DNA TGTGCCAGCAGCTTAGCTACGGGACTCTACAATGAGCAGTTCTTC.

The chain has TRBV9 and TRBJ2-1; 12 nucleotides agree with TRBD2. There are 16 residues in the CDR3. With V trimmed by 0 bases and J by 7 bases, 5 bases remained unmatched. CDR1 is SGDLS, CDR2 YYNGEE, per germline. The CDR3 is CASSVGLAGARNEQFF. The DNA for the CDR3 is TGTGCCAGCAGCGTAGGACTAGCGGGAGCTCGTAATGAGCAGTTCTTC.

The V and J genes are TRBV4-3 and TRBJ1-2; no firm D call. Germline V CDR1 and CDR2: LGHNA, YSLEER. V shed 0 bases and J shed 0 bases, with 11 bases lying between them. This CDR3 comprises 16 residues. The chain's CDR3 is CASSQDVVRSNYGYTF. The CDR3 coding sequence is TGCGCCAGCAGCCAAGATGTAGTTCGCTCTAACTATGGCTACACCTTC.

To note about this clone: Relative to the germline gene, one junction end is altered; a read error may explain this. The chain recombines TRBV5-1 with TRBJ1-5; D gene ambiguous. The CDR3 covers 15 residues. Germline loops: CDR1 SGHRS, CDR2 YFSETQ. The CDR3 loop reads CASSLVSGRYQPQHF. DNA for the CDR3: TGCGCCAGCAGTTTGGTCTCTGGGAGATATCAGCCCCAGCATTTT. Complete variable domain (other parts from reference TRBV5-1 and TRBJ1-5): KAGVTQTPRYLIKTRGQQVTLSCSPISGHRSVSWYQQTPGQGLQFLFEYFSETQRNKGNFPGRFSGRQFSNSRSEMNVSTLELGDSALYLCASSLVSGRYQPQHFGDGTRLSIL.

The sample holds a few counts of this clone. CDR3 region: CASSLAGGTGTDTQYF. The CDR3 coding sequence is TGTGCCAGCAGCTTAGCGGGCGGGACAGGGACAGATACGCAGTATTTT. The chain is built from TRBV7-2 and TRBJ2-3; 9 positions agree with TRBD1. The CDR3 length is 16 residues. Per the germline V gene, CDR1 is SGHTA and CDR2 is FQGNSA. After removal of 0 bases from V and 3 bases from J, the junction contained 4 bases not matched to a gene.